The source of this T cell receptor beta chain is a study of T cell responses to AZD1222 COVID-19 vaccine. Notes on the study in general: Spike-specific TCRs gained breadth and depth after people received two AZD1222 doses. Within unmutated variant regions lay the reported targets of nearly half of spike-specific TCRs. Sampling that yielded the repertoires occurred only after the peak T cell response.

Assay used: immunoSEQ multiplex PCR; TCRdb lists only in-frame clones, some missing. The sample shows about 150,000 clones, approximately 91% of them seen only once. On this clone: The target antigen is unknown.

Sequencing was performed on peripheral blood, taken after recovery from COVID-19. This TCR was sampled from an adult who had recovered from COVID-19.

CDR3 amino acids: CASSAGLGTEAFF. CDR3 bases: TGTGCCAGCAGCGCGGGGCTTGGGACTGAAGCTTTCTTT. V is TRBV9 and J is TRBJ1-1; D possibly corresponds to TRBD1 (5 bases). V lost 3 bases and J lost 5, with 11 bases in between. This CDR3 is built from 13 residues. Germline CDR1 reads SGDLS; CDR2 reads YYNGEE.